This is a list of T cell receptor beta chains from one sample in a study of T cell repertoires in cytomegalovirus infection. TCRdb called the reads again in MiXCR, with one record for every CDR3 protein. The sample consists of 700,000 to 950,000 distinct CDR3 sequences, less than 35% of them appearing once. These receptors lack a known antigen. Sample: cultured CD8+ T cells from PBMCs, taken from culture after CMV antigen stimulation. The receptor source for this set is a human donor in good health (CMV status not recorded). Some clones in this sample may be carry-over from other donors' samples. Each CDR3 is given with its conserved first and last residue. D genes are given only for firm matches. Clone sizes are given selectively: once, few, many, or a class where the clone is expanded.

few	TRBV27	TRBJ1-2	-	TGTGCCAGCAGGGCGCGAGACTGGCCCCTCCATGGCTACACCTTC	CASRARDWPLHGYTF
few	TRBV7-6	TRBJ2-3	TRBD1	TGTGCCAGCAGCTTGGACAGGGAAGTAGTTGCAGATACGCAGTATTTT	CASSLDREVVADTQYF
once	TRBV29-1	TRBJ2-7	-	TGCAGCGTTGAATCCCACCAAGGAACCGAGCAGTACTTC	CSVESHQGTEQYF
-	TRBV7-9	TRBJ2-5	TRBD2	TGTGCCAGCAGCTCCCCAAGACTAGCGGGAAGTCAGGAGACCCAGTACTTC	CASSSPRLAGSQETQYF
-	TRBV19	TRBJ1-1	-	TGTGCCAGTAGTATTTTCGGGGACGGGGTCACTGAAGCTTTCTTT	CASSIFGDGVTEAFF
few	TRBV15	TRBJ1-5	TRBD1	TGTGCCACCAGCAGAGAATTGGGGGTTACAGGGGAAAATCAGCCCCAGCATTTT	CATSRELGVTGENQPQHF
many	TRBV12-3/TRBV12-4	TRBJ2-5	-	TGTGCCAGCAGTTTAGTATCCGCAGGGTTACAGACCCAGTACTTC	CASSLVSAGLQTQYF
few	TRBV7-9	TRBJ1-1	-	TGTGCCAGCAGCACTTCAGGTTGGTCCAGCACTGAAGCTTTCTTT	CASSTSGWSSTEAFF
-	TRBV14	TRBJ2-5	-	TGTGCCAGCAGCCAAGAGGGGTACCAAGAGACCCAGTACTTC	CASSQEGYQETQYF
many	TRBV6-5	TRBJ2-6	-	TGTGCCAGCAGTTACTCGTCCGGGACGTTAGGGGCCAACGTCCTGACTTTC	CASSYSSGTLGANVLTF